A selection of T cell receptor beta chains follows, all from one sample in a study of spatial heterogeneity in lung cancer. Each CDR3 protein is one row after TCRdb ran MiXCR on the 5' RACE reads. Seen here are around 5,100 distinct CDR3 sequences, 7% to 8.5% observed once, and the top ten hold approximately 19%. The sequenced sample was lung tumor tissue, obtained at surgery. All receptors come from a male donor with early-stage non-small cell lung cancer. Both conserved end residues are part of each CDR3. The order of the fields is V gene, CDR3 protein.

TRBV6-5,CASREGAGFGQPQHF
TRBV5-1,CASREDTEAFF
TRBV6-5,CASSRQGNEQYF
TRBV15,CATSRDRARDYGYTF
TRBV7-3,CASSFGQGPLETQYF
TRBV2,CASSTSGTAISYGYTF
TRBV7-9,CASSSSPQGISYEQYF
TRBV7-2,CASSFVGNTGELFF
TRBV27,CASSWGRNYGYTF
TRBV3-1,CASSQGGSSTDTQYF
TRBV7-8,CASSSNRGGNIQYF
TRBV2,CASSVNRGTEAFF
TRBV6-6,CASSYSSTAQDEKLFF
TRBV7-2,CASSLGSPGDNSPLHF
TRBV20-1,CSAPTQTGGDLFGSTDTQYF
TRBV4-1,CASSQDFSYQETQYF
TRBV30,CAWSYRVSTDTQYF
TRBV5-1,CASSTSGTWNEQFF
TRBV5-1,CASSPGRTDTQYF
TRBV5-6,CASSQTLSYEQYF
TRBV7-6,CASSSTGGLTYEQYF
TRBV18,CASSPSGDNEQFF
TRBV7-8,CASSGLLAGASYEQYF
TRBV27,CASSFLGFRETQYF
TRBV5-1,CASSSYMGEKLFF
TRBV5-8,CASSLEAGFTDTQYF
TRBV18,CASSGRVDTEAFF
TRBV5-1,CASSLNSGTPSYEQYF
TRBV25-1,CASSELDRDTGELFF
TRBV2,CASSEGPAGELFF
TRBV6-2/TRBV6-3,CASSGGLALSTDTQYF
TRBV5-5,CASSLDPAREQYF
TRBV7-2,CASSMAGRTDTQYF
TRBV6-2/TRBV6-3,CASTSLDRGYEKLFF
TRBV5-4,CASSLQHLETQYF
TRBV6-2/TRBV6-3,CASSYFPGDGGYTF
TRBV20-1,CSAREGLGNEQYF
TRBV7-9,CASSLVAVGTSGSSYEQYF
TRBV23-1,CASSQSSRDLDQPQHF
TRBV5-1,CASSLEPGQGYGYTF
TRBV5-1,CASSVTGKNIQYF
TRBV5-4,CASSNRDRGGSGELFF
TRBV24-1,CATSENRGRSSEAFF
TRBV6-5,CASNKGDTQYF
TRBV7-3,CASSIGTSVLSTDTQYF
TRBV4-2,CASSWGQDTEAFF
TRBV5-1,CASSLAPGETGELFF
TRBV7-2,CASSRLDTQYF
TRBV6-2/TRBV6-3,CASSSSYGLARETQYF
TRBV5-4,CASTVAGGNYNEQFF
TRBV5-1,CASSRGQGATWSTEAFF
TRBV7-8,CASSFLQSGTGEQFF
TRBV9,CASSSRGETEAFF
TRBV7-9,CASSNSARVFGNTIYF
TRBV6-5,CASSYERGRGTEAFF